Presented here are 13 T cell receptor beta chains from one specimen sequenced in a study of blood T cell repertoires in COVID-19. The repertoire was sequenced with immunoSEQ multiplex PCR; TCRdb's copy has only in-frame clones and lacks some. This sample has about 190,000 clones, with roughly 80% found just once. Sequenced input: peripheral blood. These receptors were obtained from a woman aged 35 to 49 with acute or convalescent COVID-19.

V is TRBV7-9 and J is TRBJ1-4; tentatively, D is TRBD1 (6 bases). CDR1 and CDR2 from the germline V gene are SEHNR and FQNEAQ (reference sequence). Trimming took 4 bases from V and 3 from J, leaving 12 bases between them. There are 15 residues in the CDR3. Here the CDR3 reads CASSSQGSSNEKLFF. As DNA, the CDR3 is TGTGCCAGCAGCTCCCAGGGGTCTTCTAATGAAAAACTGTTTTTT.

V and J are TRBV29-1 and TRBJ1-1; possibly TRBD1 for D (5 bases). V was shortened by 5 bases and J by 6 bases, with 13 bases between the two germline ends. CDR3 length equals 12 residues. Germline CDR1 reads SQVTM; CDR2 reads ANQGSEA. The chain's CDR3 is CSVRGVWAEAFF. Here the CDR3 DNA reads TGCAGCGTTAGGGGTGTCTGGGCTGAAGCTTTCTTT.

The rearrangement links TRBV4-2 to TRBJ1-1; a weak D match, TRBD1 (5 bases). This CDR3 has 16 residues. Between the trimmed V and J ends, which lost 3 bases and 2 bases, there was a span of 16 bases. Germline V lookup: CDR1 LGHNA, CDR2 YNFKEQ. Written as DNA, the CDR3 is TGTGCCAGCAGCCAGGATACGGGACTCACAAACACTGAAGCTTTCTTT. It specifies CASSQDTGLTNTEAFF.

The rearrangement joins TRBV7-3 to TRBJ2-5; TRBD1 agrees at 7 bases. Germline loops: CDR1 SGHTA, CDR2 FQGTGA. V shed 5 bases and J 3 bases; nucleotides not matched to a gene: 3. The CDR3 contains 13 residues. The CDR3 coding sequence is TGTGCCAGCAGCCAAGACAGGGAAGAGACCCAGTACTTC. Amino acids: CASSQDREETQYF.

The CDR3 protein is CAWSSGPGLLSNYGYTF. The CDR3 nucleotides are TGTGCCTGGAGTTCCGGACCGGGACTGCTTTCTAACTATGGCTACACCTTC. V is TRBV30 and J is TRBJ1-2; tentatively, D is TRBD1 (5 bases). V was pared by 2 bases and J by 0 bases, with 19 bases between. The CDR3 totals 17 residues. The germline gives CDR1 GTSNPN, CDR2 SVGIG (reference sequence). The full variable domain, in which reference TRBV30 and TRBJ1-2 provide the parts outside the CDR3, is SQTIHQWPATLVQPVGSPLSLECTVEGTSNPNLYWYRQAAGRGLQLLFYSVGIGQISSEVPQNLSASRPQDRQFILSSKKLLLSDSGFYLCAWSSGPGLLSNYGYTFGSGTRLTVV.

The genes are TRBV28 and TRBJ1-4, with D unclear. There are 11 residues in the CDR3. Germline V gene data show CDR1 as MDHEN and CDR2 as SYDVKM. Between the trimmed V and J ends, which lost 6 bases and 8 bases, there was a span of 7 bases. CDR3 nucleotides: TGTGCCAGCAGGGTAGAGGAAAAACTGTTTTTT. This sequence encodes CASRVEEKLFF.

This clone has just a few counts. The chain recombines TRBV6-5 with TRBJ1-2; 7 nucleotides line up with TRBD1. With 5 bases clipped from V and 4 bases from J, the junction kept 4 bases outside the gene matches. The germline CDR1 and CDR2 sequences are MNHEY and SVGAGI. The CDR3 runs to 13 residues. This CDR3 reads CASSRQGIYGYTF. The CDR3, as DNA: TGTGCCAGCAGTCGACAGGGAATCTATGGCTACACCTTC.

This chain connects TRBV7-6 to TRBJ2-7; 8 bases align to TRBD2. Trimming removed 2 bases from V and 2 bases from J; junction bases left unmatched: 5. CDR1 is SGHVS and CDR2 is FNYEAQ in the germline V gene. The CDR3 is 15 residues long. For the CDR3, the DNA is TGTGCCAGCAGCTTATTCCCCGGGGGGGCCTACGAGCAGTACTTC. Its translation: CASSLFPGGAYEQYF.

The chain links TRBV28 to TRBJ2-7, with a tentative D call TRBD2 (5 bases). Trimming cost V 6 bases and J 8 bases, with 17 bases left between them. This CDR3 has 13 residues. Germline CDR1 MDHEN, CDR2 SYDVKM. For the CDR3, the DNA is TGTGCCAGCAGGTTCCATAGGAGCGGAAAGCAGTACTTC. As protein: CASRFHRSGKQYF. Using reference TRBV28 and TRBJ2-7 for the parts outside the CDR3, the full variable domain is DVKVTQSSRYLVKRTGEKVFLECVQDMDHENMFWYRQDPGLGLRLIYFSYDVKMKEKGDIPEGYSVSREKKERFSLILESASTNQTSMYLCASRFHRSGKQYFGPGTRLTVT.

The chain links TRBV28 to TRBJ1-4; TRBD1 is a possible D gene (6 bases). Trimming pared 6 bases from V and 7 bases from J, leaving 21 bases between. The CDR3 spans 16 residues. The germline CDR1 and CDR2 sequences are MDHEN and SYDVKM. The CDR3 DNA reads TGTGCCAGCAGCCGGATGGGACACCCAGAGGGTGAAAAACTGTTTTTT. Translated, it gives CASSRMGHPEGEKLFF.

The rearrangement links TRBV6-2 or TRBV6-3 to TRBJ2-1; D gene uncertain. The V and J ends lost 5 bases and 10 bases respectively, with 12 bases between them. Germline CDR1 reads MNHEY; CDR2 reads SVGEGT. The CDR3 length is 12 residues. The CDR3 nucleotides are TGTGCCAGCAGTGTGGGCCTACCCGAGCAGTTCTTC. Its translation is CASSVGLPEQFF.

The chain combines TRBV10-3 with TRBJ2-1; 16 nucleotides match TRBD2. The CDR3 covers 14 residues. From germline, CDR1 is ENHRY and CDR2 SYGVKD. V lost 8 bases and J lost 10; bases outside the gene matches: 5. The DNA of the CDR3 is TGTGCCATCGGAGGGACTAGCGGGAGGGAAGAGCAGTTCTTC. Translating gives CAIGGTSGREEQFF.

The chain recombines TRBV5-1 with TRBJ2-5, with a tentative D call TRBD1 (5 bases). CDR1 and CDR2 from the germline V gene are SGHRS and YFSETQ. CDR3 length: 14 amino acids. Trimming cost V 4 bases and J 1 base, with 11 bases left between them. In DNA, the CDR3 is TGCGCCAGCAGCCCTGGTGGGGCCCAAGAGACCCAGTACTTC. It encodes CASSPGGAQETQYF.